This T cell receptor beta chain was captured in a study of T-cell reconstitution after alpha-beta-depleted transplantation in children. For this clonotype: Its target is not known.

Study-wide findings and caveats: T-cell counts and diversity at one year following transplant were attributed mainly to newly produced T cells.

This sample's TCRbeta library carried unique molecular identifier barcodes. One entry per CDR3 protein results from TCRdb running MiXCR on the PCR reads. The data show around 700,000 distinct CDR3 sequences, around 13% seen once. The specimen was PBMCs, collected before TCRalphabeta/CD19-depleted stem cell transplant. The TCR sequence derives from a girl aged 2-10 years with congenital amegakaryocytic thrombocytopenia, due to receive a stem cell transplant.

CDR3 residues: CASSDRGFFEQYF. Here the CDR3 DNA reads TGTGCCAGCAGCGACAGGGGGTTCTTCGAGCAGTACTTC. The rearrangement joins TRBV2 to TRBJ2-7; 9 positions match TRBD1. The CDR3 runs to 13 residues. The germline CDR1 and CDR2 sequences are SNHLY and FYNNEI. Trimming at V came to 6 bases and at J to 6 bases, leaving 6 bases not matched to a gene.